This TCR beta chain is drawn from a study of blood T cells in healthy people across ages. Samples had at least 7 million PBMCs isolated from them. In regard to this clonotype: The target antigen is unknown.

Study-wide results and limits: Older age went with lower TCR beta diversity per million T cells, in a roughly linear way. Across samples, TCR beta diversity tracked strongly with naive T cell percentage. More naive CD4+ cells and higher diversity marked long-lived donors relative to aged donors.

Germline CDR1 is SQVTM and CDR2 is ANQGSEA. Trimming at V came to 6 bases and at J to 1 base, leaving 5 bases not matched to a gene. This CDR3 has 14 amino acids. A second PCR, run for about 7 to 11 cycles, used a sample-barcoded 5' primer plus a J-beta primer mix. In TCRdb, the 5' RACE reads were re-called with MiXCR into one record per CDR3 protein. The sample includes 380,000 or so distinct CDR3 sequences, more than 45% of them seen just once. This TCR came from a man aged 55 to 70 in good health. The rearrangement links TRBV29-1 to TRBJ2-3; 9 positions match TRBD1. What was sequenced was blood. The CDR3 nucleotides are TGCAGCGTCGCGACAGGGGGTGGCACAGATACGCAGTATTTT. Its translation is CSVATGGGTDTQYF.